The 27 T cell receptor beta chains below all came from one sample that was sequenced in a study of blood T cell repertoires in COVID-19. Sequenced by immunoSEQ multiplex PCR; TCRdb stores in-frame clones only, minus some. The sample lists 90,000 to 130,000 clones, around 86% occurring once. Material: peripheral blood. Receptors were obtained from a man between 65 and 85 years old with acute or convalescent COVID-19.

This clone has a single count. The J gene is TRBJ2-6, the V gene TRBV27; no reliable D call. The CDR3 loop spans 17 amino acids. With 1 base removed from V and 0 bases from J, the gap between germline ends came to 10 bases. Germline V lookup: CDR1 MNHEY, CDR2 SMNVEV (reference sequence). The CDR3 is CASSLFGISSGANVLTF. The CDR3 DNA reads TGTGCCAGCAGTTTATTTGGCATCAGCTCTGGGGCCAACGTCCTGACTTTC.

The table lists this clone with a count of one. The gene calls are TRBV28 and TRBJ1-6, with TRBD1 identical over 10 bases. The CDR3 extends over 18 amino acids. The trim removed 8 bases at V and 0 bases at J, leaving 10 bases unmatched. The germline gives CDR1 MDHEN, CDR2 SYDVKM. CDR3 sequence (DNA): TGTGCCAGCGCAACCGGGACAGGGGCCCTCTCCTATAATTCACCCCTCCACTTT. Translated, it gives CASATGTGALSYNSPLHF.

The chain joins TRBV7-9 to TRBJ2-5, with D possibly matching TRBD1 (7 bases). Trimming stripped 1 base from V and 5 bases from J, with 14 bases between. The CDR3 length is 15 residues. Germline V CDR1 and CDR2: SEHNR, FQNEAQ (reference sequence). Written as DNA, the CDR3 is TGTGCCAGCAGCTTAGTCCCACAGGGGAGGGAGACCCAGTACTTC. It codes for CASSLVPQGRETQYF. Filled out from reference TRBV7-9 and TRBJ2-5, the complete variable domain reads DTGVSQNPRHKITKRGQNVTFRCDPISEHNRLYWYRQTLGQGPEFLTYFQNEAQLEKSRLLSDRFSAERPKGSFSTLEIQRTEQGDSAMYLCASSLVPQGRETQYFGPGTRLLVL.

This rearrangement joins TRBV20-1 to TRBJ1-5; the match to TRBD1 covers 8 bases. The CDR3 has 15 amino acids. J gave up 4 bases and V 3 bases, and 8 bases lay outside the gene matches. Germline values: CDR1 DFQATT, CDR2 SNEGSKA (reference sequence). The CDR3 here is CSASSGQGINQPQHF. DNA for the CDR3: TGCAGTGCTAGTTCTGGACAGGGAATTAATCAGCCCCAGCATTTT.

There are a few counts of this clone. The V and J genes are TRBV30 and TRBJ1-5; D is perhaps TRBD1 (5 bases). Germline values: CDR1 GTSNPN, CDR2 SVGIG (reference sequence). The CDR3 is 16 amino acids. Trimming pared 1 base from V and 0 bases from J, leaving 13 bases between. CDR3 in amino acids: CAWSAAGLSSNQPQHF. Written as DNA, the CDR3 is TGTGCCTGGAGTGCGGCAGGGTTAAGTAGCAATCAGCCCCAGCATTTT.

This clone came up once. The chain links TRBV12-3 or TRBV12-4 to TRBJ2-1; unclear D gene. V was pared by 2 bases and J by 8 bases, with 7 bases between. The CDR3 contains 12 residues. Here the CDR3 reads CASSLKGDEQFF. In DNA, the CDR3 is TGTGCCAGCAGTTTAAAAGGAGATGAGCAGTTCTTC.

Details on this clone: The sample holds other DNA sequences that translate to the same CDR3. V usage is TRBV5-1 and J usage is TRBJ1-4; no reliable D call. Between the trimmed V and J ends, which lost 7 bases and 5 bases, there was a span of 6 bases. The CDR3 consists of 11 residues. Germline-derived CDR1 and CDR2 are SGHRS and YFSETQ. The CDR3 reads CASRLNEKLFF. The CDR3 DNA follows: TGCGCCAGCCGTTTAAATGAAAAACTGTTTTTT. The variable domain in full, with the rest retrieved from reference TRBV5-1 and TRBJ1-4, is KAGVTQTPRYLIKTRGQQVTLSCSPISGHRSVSWYQQTPGQGLQFLFEYFSETQRNKGNFPGRFSGRQFSNSRSEMNVSTLELGDSALYLCASRLNEKLFFGSGTQLSVL.

The V and J genes are TRBV6-1 and TRBJ1-3, with D perhaps TRBD1 (5 bases). Per the germline V gene, CDR1 is MNHNS and CDR2 is SASEGT. The CDR3 has 15 residues. V gave up 0 bases and J gave up 4 bases, with 10 bases separating them. CDR3 residues: CASSEATGGGNTIYF. The DNA of the CDR3 is TGTGCCAGCAGTGAAGCGACCGGGGGAGGAAACACCATATATTTT.

V is TRBV19 and J is TRBJ1-5; 7 nucleotides match TRBD1. The V gene's germline CDR1 is LNHDA and CDR2 SQIVND (reference sequence). V dropped 1 base and J dropped 10; count of bases not matched to a gene: 13. This CDR3 spans 16 amino acids. CDR3 in DNA: TGTGCCAGTAGTATAGGGGCAGGGGGAATAATCAGCCCCCAGCATTTT. Its translation is CASSIGAGGIISPQHF.

The genes are TRBV7-9 and TRBJ1-6; D call uncertain. Germline values: CDR1 SEHNR, CDR2 FQNEAQ (reference sequence). The CDR3 length is 14 residues. The V end was cut by 2 bases, the J end by 5 bases, with 7 bases between. The CDR3 loop is CASSLTVNNSPLHF. The CDR3 nucleotides read TGTGCCAGCAGCTTAACAGTGAATAATTCACCCCTCCACTTT.

V usage is TRBV2 and J usage is TRBJ1-1, with 8 bases fitting TRBD1. This CDR3 has 11 residues. V was clipped by 4 bases and J by 10 bases; unmatched bases: 2. Germline CDR1 reads SNHLY; CDR2 reads FYNNEI. CDR3 DNA: TGTGCCAGCAGTGTTGGGACAGGAGCTTTCTTT. Encoded protein: CASSVGTGAFF.

The rearrangement joins TRBV10-1 to TRBJ2-2; D gene unclear. Between the trimmed V and J ends, which lost 0 bases and 7 bases, there was a span of 6 bases. The CDR3 has 13 amino acids. Germline-derived CDR1 and CDR2 are WNHNN and SYGVQD (reference sequence). CDR3 nucleotide sequence: TGCGCCAGCAGTGAGTCGACTCGCGGGGAGCTGTTTTTT. It specifies CASSESTRGELFF.

This chain joins TRBV5-1 and TRBJ1-3; 7 positions agree with TRBD1. In germline, CDR1 is SGHRS, CDR2 YFSETQ. This CDR3 is 16 amino acids long. The trim removed 2 bases at V and 0 bases at J, leaving 5 bases unmatched. CDR3 sequence (DNA): TGCGCCAGCAGCTTAGGGACAGCCCCCTCTGGAAACACCATATATTTT. Translated, it gives CASSLGTAPSGNTIYF.

The V gene is TRBV5-1, the J gene TRBJ2-3; possibly TRBD2 for D (5 bases). CDR3 length: 16 residues. Germline V lookup: CDR1 SGHRS, CDR2 YFSETQ. The V and J ends lost 0 bases and 0 bases respectively, with 11 bases between them. The CDR3 bases are TGCGCCAGCAGCTTGGGGGAGACTATTAGCACAGATACGCAGTATTTT. This sequence encodes CASSLGETISTDTQYF.

This chain links TRBV9 with TRBJ1-4, with D maybe TRBD1 (6 bases). Germline CDR1 and CDR2: SGDLS and YYNGEE. This CDR3 has 15 residues. V gave up 6 bases and J gave up 6 bases, with 18 bases separating them. CDR3 DNA: TGTGCCAGCACCAGAACGGGGGGCCGTGATGAAAAACTGTTTTTT. Encoded protein: CASTRTGGRDEKLFF. Variable domain in full (rest from reference TRBV9 and TRBJ1-4): DSGVTQTPKHLITATGQRVTLRCSPRSGDLSVYWYQQSLDQGLQFLIQYYNGEERAKGNILERFSAQQFPDLHSELNLSSLELGDSALYFCASTRTGGRDEKLFFGSGTQLSVL.

The chain combines TRBV9 with TRBJ2-1, with TRBD1 identical over 7 bases. The junction had 4 bases not matched to a gene; V was cut back by 2 bases and J by 2 bases. This CDR3 has 15 amino acids. Germline V gives CDR1 SGDLS, CDR2 YYNGEE. CDR3 in amino acids: CASSVSGTAYNEQFF. The CDR3 DNA is TGTGCCAGCAGCGTCTCCGGGACAGCCTACAATGAGCAGTTCTTC.

V is TRBV4-2 and J is TRBJ1-4; no definite D call. The germline gives CDR1 LGHNA, CDR2 YNFKEQ. V gave up 0 bases and J gave up 9 bases, with 14 bases separating them. The CDR3 consists of 15 residues. The CDR3 reads CASSQDEGYTQKLFF. For the CDR3, the DNA is TGTGCCAGCAGCCAAGACGAGGGTTATACTCAAAAACTGTTTTTT.

This rearrangement joins TRBV7-9 to TRBJ1-2; 9 bases are shared with TRBD1. The V and J ends lost 5 bases and 7 bases, in that order; junction bases with no gene match: 5. This CDR3 comprises 13 residues. CDR1 and CDR2 (germline): SEHNR, FQNEAQ (reference sequence). For the CDR3, the DNA is TGTGCCAGCAGCGACCGGGACAGGGCTGGCTACACCTTC. Its translation is CASSDRDRAGYTF.

The chain carries TRBV30 and TRBJ2-2, with 7 nucleotides matching TRBD2. Germline V lookup: CDR1 GTSNPN, CDR2 SVGIG (reference sequence). The CDR3 length is 14 residues. V lost 1 base and J lost 7; bases outside the gene matches: 6. In nucleotides, the CDR3 is TGTGCCTGGAGTGGGGGACGGACTAGCGGGGAGCTGTTTTTT. Encoded protein: CAWSGGRTSGELFF.

The CDR3 DNA reads as TGTGCCAGCAGCTTAGGGGCCGGGGTAGCGGGAGGCCCCTACGAGCAGTACTTC. This encodes CASSLGAGVAGGPYEQYF. The chain uses TRBV7-9 and TRBJ2-7; 10 bases fit TRBD2. The CDR3 contains 18 residues. V lost 1 base, J lost 2 bases, and 11 bases stayed unmatched. Looked up from germline, CDR1 is SEHNR and CDR2 is FQNEAQ (reference sequence).

This rearrangement joins TRBV6-5 to TRBJ1-4; D is possibly TRBD1 (6 bases). Trimming left V 5 bases short and J 7 bases short, with 11 bases between. This CDR3 is 13 amino acids long. Germline V gene sequence: CDR1 MNHEY, CDR2 SVGAGI. CDR3 nucleotides: TGTGCCAGCAGTACGGGACAAGCTGAAAAACTGTTTTTT. This gives the protein CASSTGQAEKLFF.

The J gene is TRBJ1-1, the V gene TRBV28; TRBD1 might be the D (6 bases). This CDR3 spans 11 amino acids. Trimming took 4 bases from V and 8 from J, leaving 8 bases between them. Germline loops: CDR1 MDHEN, CDR2 SYDVKM. The CDR3 protein is CASSYREEAFF. In DNA, the CDR3 is TGTGCCAGCAGTTACAGGGAGGAAGCTTTCTTT. Based on the CDR3 plus reference TRBV28 and TRBJ1-1, the full variable domain is DVKVTQSSRYLVKRTGEKVFLECVQDMDHENMFWYRQDPGLGLRLIYFSYDVKMKEKGDIPEGYSVSREKKERFSLILESASTNQTSMYLCASSYREEAFFGQGTRLTVV.

This clone was observed many times. The chain combines TRBV20-1 with TRBJ1-2; TRBD1 agrees at 7 bases. The J segment lost 8 bases and the V segment lost 5 bases, leaving 5 bases of the junction unmatched. CDR1 and CDR2 (germline): DFQATT, SNEGSKA (reference sequence). This CDR3 has 11 residues. CDR3 nucleotide sequence: TGCAGTGCTCGGACAGGTCAAGGCTACACCTTC. It translates to CSARTGQGYTF.

V and J are TRBV6-5 and TRBJ1-2; 10 positions match TRBD1. Germline V gene sequence: CDR1 MNHEY, CDR2 SVGAGI. Germline trimming cut 3 bases from V and 7 bases from J; bases unmatched to any gene: 11. The CDR3 runs to 16 residues. CDR3 DNA: TGTGCCAGCAGTTATGAATCCGGGACAGGGGCTTCTGGCTACACCTTC. This codes for CASSYESGTGASGYTF.

The CDR3 coding sequence is TGTGCCAGCAGCTTGGACAGGTGGGCCCTCGGTGGAGCTTTCTTT. This codes for CASSLDRWALGGAFF. The rearrangement uses TRBV14 and TRBJ1-1; TRBD1 agrees at 7 bases. CDR3 length equals 15 residues. Germline V lookup: CDR1 SGHDN, CDR2 FVKESK. The junction had 16 bases not matched to a gene; V was cut back by 5 bases and J by 10 bases.

The chain combines TRBV18 with TRBJ1-2, with no clear D. Trimming took off 6 bases at V and 7 bases at J, with 15 bases between the two ends. The CDR3 has 13 residues. Per the germline V gene, CDR1 is KGHSH and CDR2 is LQKENI. The CDR3 loop reads CASSAPTAGGYTF. CDR3 sequence (DNA): TGTGCCAGCTCGGCCCCCACCGCGGGTGGCTACACCTTC.

The chain is built from TRBV7-3 and TRBJ2-3, with D possibly matching TRBD1 (6 bases). The V gene's germline CDR1 is SGHTA and CDR2 FQGTGA. CDR3 length: 15 residues. With 1 base removed from V and 1 base from J, the gap between germline ends came to 9 bases. CDR3 region: CASSLKGGGTDTQYF. The CDR3 nucleotides read TGTGCCAGCAGCTTAAAAGGGGGAGGCACAGATACGCAGTATTTT.